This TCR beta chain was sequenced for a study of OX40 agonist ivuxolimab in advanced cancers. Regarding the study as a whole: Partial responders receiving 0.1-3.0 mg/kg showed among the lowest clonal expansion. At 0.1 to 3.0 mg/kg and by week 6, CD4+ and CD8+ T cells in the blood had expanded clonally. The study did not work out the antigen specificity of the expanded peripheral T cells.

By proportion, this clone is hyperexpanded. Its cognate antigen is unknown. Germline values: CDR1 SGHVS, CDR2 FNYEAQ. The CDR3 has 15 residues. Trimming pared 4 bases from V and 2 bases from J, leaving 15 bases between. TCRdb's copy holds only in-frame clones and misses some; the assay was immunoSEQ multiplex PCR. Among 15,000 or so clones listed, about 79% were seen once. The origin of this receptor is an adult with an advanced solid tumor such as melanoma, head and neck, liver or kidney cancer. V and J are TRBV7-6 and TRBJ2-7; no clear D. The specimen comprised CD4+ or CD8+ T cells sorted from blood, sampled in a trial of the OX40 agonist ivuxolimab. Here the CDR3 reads CASSSTLNGAYEQYF. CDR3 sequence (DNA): TGTGCCAGCAGCTCAACGCTAAATGGGGCCTACGAGCAGTACTTC.